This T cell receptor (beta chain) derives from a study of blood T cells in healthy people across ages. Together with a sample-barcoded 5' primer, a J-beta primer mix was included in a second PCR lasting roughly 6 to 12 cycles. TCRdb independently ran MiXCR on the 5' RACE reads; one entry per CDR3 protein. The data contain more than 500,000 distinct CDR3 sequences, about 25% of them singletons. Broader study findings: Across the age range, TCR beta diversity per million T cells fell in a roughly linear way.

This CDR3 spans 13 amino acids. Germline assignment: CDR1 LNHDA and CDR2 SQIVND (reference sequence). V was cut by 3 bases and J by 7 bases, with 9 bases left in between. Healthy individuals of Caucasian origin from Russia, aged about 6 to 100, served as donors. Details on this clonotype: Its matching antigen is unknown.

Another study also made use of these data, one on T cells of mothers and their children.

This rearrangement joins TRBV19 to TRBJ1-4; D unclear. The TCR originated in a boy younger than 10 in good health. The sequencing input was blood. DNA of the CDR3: TGTGCCAGTAGTATGAATCGGGCTGAAAAACTGTTTTTT. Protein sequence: CASSMNRAEKLFF.